This T cell receptor (beta chain) was sequenced in a study of T cell clonality in common variable immunodeficiency. Study-wide findings and caveats: Repertoire-complication correlations in CVID were limited by patient heterogeneity. CVID subjects showed higher TCRbeta clonality than healthy controls.

This clone has a handful of counts. Its antigen remains unidentified. Read data end 3 residues before the CDR3 end; the end is taken from the germline J gene. Repertoires were generated with immunoSEQ multiplex PCR, while TCRdb's copy carries only in-frame clones and drops some. This sample carries about 35,000 clones, none of them present only once. The CDR3 sequence is 15 residues long. The germline CDR1 and CDR2 sequences are SEHNR and FQNEAQ (reference sequence). The sequenced sample was peripheral blood mononuclear cells. V gene TRBV7-9 combines with J gene TRBJ2-4, with D uncertain. This TCR was recovered from a person aged 18 to 69 in good health. The covered CDR3 bases are TGTGCCAGCAGCTTAGAGGTCCAGGTTGGCTATGGT. It specifies CASSLEVQVGYG. The whole CDR3 protein is CASSLEVQVGYGQYF.